This T cell receptor delta chain was captured by sequencing in a study of Vδ1+ human thymocytes. The sample holds a few counts of this clone. Antigen: not known. The germline V gene encodes CDR1 GEAIGNYY and CDR2 EKD. The CDR3 spans 23 residues. The J segment lost 0 bases and the V segment lost 1 base, leaving 24 bases of the junction unmatched. The template was reverse-transcribed extracted RNA. The CDR3 regions were amplified by multiplex PCR from V-gene primers to a constant-region primer. TCRdb applied CATT to the multiplex PCR reads for clone calling. The sample carries under 30,000 delta-chain clones, approximately 7% recorded once. The sorted cells were CD3+ Vdelta1+ Vdelta2- thymocytes from alphabeta-depleted thymus. Sorted Vdelta1+ thymocytes were roughly 96% to 99.6% pure. Study outcomes and limitations: In the thymus, TRG and TRD repertoires looked highly polyclonal with Gaussian CDR3 lengths. Thymic delta-chain repertoires held about 20% Vdelta2 sequences and few Vdelta3, despite high sort purity. Unexpected Vdelta2 sequences could cause misinterpretation of bulk repertoire data.

The V gene is TRDV2, the J gene TRDJ1, with TRDD3 matching over 11 bases. The sequence was obtained from a girl in the first two years of life who had congenital heart surgery. The sequencing input was Vdelta1+ gamma-delta thymocytes from the thymus. The subset here: FACS-sorted CD3+ TCRalphabeta- TCRVdelta1+ TCRVdelta2- thymocytes. The CDR3 nucleotides read TGTGCCTGTGACACGAATTCTATCCCCGTACTGGGGGATAAAGTGAGGGACACCGATAAACTCATCTTT. Its protein is CACDTNSIPVLGDKVRDTDKLIF.